There are a few counts of the clone carrying this T cell receptor (beta chain). The antigen is not known. The data originate from a study of T-cell memory formation after mild COVID-19. TCRdb called the 5' RACE reads again in MiXCR, with one record for every CDR3 protein. The table includes about 180,000 distinct CDR3 sequences, roughly 16% detected once. The study, taken as a whole, reports: Unconfirmed was the SARS-CoV-2 specificity of second-wave clones that peaked on day 37.

Per germline, CDR1 SGHTA and CDR2 FQGNSA. With 1 base removed from V and 8 bases from J, the gap between germline ends came to 17 bases. The CDR3 spans 15 residues. V gene TRBV7-2 combines with J gene TRBJ2-5, with D maybe TRBD1 (6 bases). Sample: PBMCs or a T cell subset sorted from them (not recorded which). The sequence came from an adult woman who had mild COVID-19 (a few samples of this study predate the infection). Cell type and time point are not known. The CDR3 here is CASSLVSGASGTQYF. The DNA for the CDR3 is TGTGCCAGCAGCTTAGTATCAGGGGCATCTGGAACCCAGTACTTC.